Described below is a single T cell receptor beta chain sequence and its context. Its specificity is not known. The germline V gene has CDR1 MGHRA and CDR2 YSYEKL. This CDR3 region has 16 residues. The V and J ends lost 0 bases and 1 base respectively, with 9 bases between them. The entry originates in a study of neurological immune-mediated disorders. Study observations and caveats: It was the repertoires of 18 of 34 multiple sclerosis patients that phylogenetic grouping placed in one related-CDR3 cluster, which is a possible signature. None of the CDR3 amino acid sequences of expanded clones recurred across subjects, suggesting private repertoires in all groups. HTLV-1-associated myelopathy displayed the greatest TCR clonal expansion, and multiple sclerosis exhibited the smallest, lower than that of healthy controls.

The cDNA was generated through 5'RACE incorporating 10-nucleotide random UMIs. TCRdb called the 5' RACE reads again in MiXCR, with one record for every CDR3 protein. The sample includes tens of thousands of distinct CDR3 sequences, roughly 4% seen only once; the top ten take around 1.5%. The rearrangement uses TRBV4-1 and TRBJ2-2; D gene unclear. This sequence originates from a man between 25 and 39 years old with multiple sclerosis. Material for sequencing was PBMCs. CDR3 loop: CASSQDVYRNTGELFF. In DNA form, the CDR3 reads TGCGCCAGCAGCCAAGATGTTTACAGGAACACCGGGGAGCTGTTTTTT.